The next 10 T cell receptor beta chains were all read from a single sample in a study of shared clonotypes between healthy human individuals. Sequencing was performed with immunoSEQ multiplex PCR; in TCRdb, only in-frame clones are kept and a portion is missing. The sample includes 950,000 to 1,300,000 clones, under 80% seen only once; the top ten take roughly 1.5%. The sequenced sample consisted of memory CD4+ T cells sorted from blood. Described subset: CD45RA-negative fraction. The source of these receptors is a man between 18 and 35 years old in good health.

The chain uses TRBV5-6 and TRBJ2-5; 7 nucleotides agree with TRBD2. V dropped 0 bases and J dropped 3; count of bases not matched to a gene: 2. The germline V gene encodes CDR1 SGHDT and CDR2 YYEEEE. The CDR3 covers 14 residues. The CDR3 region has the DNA TGTGCCAGCAGCTTGGGGACTAGAAAAGAGACCCAGTACTTC. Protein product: CASSLGTRKETQYF.

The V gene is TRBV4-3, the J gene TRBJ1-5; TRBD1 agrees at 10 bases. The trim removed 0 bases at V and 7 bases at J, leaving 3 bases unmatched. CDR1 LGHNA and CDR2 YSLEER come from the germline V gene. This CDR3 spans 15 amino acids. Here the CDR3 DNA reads TGCGCCAGCAGCCAAGAGACAGGGGGCGGGCAGCCCCAGCATTTT. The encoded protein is CASSQETGGGQPQHF.

The CDR3 DNA reads TGTGCCAGCAGTTACTCGAGTCGGGGACGGGCCGGGGAGCTGTTTTTT. Translation gives CASSYSSRGRAGELFF. The chain uses TRBV6-5 and TRBJ2-2; the D gene could be TRBD1 or TRBD2 (5 bases each). Per the germline V gene, CDR1 is MNHEY and CDR2 is SVGAGI. This CDR3 has 16 residues. V lost 0 bases and J 6 bases, leaving 14 bases between the germline ends.

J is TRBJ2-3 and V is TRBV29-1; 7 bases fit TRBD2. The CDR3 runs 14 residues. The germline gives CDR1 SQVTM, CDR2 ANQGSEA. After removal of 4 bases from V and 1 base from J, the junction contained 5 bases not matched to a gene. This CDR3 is CSVGGGQGTDTQYF. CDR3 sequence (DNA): TGCAGCGTTGGGGGAGGGCAGGGCACAGATACGCAGTATTTT.

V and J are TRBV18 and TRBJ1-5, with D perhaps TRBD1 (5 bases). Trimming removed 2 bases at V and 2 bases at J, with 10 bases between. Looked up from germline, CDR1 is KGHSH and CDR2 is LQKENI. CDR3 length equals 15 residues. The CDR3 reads CASSPSRDGNQPQHF. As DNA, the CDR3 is TGTGCCAGCTCACCATCCCGGGACGGCAATCAGCCCCAGCATTTT.

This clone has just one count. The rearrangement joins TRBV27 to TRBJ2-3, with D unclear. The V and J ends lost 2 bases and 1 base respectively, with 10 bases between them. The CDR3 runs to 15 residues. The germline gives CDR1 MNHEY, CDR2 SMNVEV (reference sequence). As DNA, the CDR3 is TGTGCCAGCAGTTTACGGACGTTCGGCACAGATACGCAGTATTTT. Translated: CASSLRTFGTDTQYF.

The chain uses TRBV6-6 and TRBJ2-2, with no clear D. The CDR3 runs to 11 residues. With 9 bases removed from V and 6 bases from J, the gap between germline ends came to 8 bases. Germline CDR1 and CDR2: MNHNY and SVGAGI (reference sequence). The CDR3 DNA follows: TGTGCCAGTTGGGTCGCCGGGGAGCTGTTTTTT. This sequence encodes CASWVAGELFF.

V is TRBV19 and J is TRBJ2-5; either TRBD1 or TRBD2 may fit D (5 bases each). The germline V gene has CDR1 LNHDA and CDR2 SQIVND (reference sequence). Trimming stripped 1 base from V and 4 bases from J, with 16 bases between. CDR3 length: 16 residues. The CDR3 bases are TGTGCCAGTAGTATAGTTAGGGGCGCTGGGAGAGAGACCCAGTACTTC. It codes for CASSIVRGAGRETQYF.

The CDR3, as DNA: TGTGCCAGCAGTTACGATGGATTCTACGAGCAGTACTTC. It translates to CASSYDGFYEQYF. The chain employs TRBV6-6 and TRBJ2-7; D is unclear. V lost 2 bases and J 3 bases, leaving 8 bases between the germline ends. This CDR3 spans 13 amino acids. Germline CDR1 is MNHNY and CDR2 is SVGAGI (reference sequence).

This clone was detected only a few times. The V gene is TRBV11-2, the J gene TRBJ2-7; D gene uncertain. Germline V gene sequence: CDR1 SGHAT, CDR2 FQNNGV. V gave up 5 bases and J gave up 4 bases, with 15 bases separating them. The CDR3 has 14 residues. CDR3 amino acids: CASSPGPENYEQYF. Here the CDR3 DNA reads TGTGCCAGCAGCCCCGGGCCAGAGAATTACGAGCAGTACTTC. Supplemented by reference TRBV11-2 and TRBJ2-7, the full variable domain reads EAGVAQSPRYKIIEKRQSVAFWCNPISGHATLYWYQQILGQGPKLLIQFQNNGVVDDSQLPKDRFSAERLKGVDSTLKIQPAKLEDSAVYLCASSPGPENYEQYFGPGTRLTVT.